This T cell receptor (beta chain) derives from a study of CD8 T cells in ankylosing spondylitis (TCRdb year 2017). With respect to the entire study: To find TCR variants linked to disease, the study profiled T cell receptor beta repertoires in ankylosing spondylitis patients and healthy donors. The whole study cohort included 85 to 120 healthy donors and 25 ankylosing spondylitis patients. Peripheral blood was sampled, and synovial fluid was also collected from ankylosing spondylitis patients. Results the study describes overall, beyond this receptor: Blood from ankylosing spondylitis patients appeared to be characterized by a TCR beta motif composed of under 10 highly homologous amino acid variants. Some motif variants had previously been reported in the synovial fluid and blood of reactive arthritis patients, which suggests shared mechanisms of disease initiation. According to the report, matched synovial fluid samples from ankylosing spondylitis patients were significantly enriched for the disease-linked clones. A CD8+ phenotype was shown by the disease-linked clones, which were found at relatively low frequencies in peripheral blood.

Reading from cysteine to phenylalanine, the CDR3 counts 18 amino acids. Just the 54-base CDR3 DNA is kept, in frame starting at base 1. Based on the germline V gene (reference sequence), the CDR1 and CDR2 sequences are MNHEY and SMNVEV. Trimmed from V: 10 bases; trimmed from J: 0 bases; junction bases lacking a gene match: 17. Sequencing took place on an Illumina HiSeq 2500. TCR beta libraries were prepared by quantitative 5'-RACE with molecular barcodes. The published analysis was carried out like this. Disease-linked TCR variants were identified with a new computational method built on a probabilistic model of VDJ rearrangement. Using fastp trimming at Q25 and MiXCR clonotype assembly, TCRdb reanalyzed the public sequencing data and kept in-frame beta chains. CDR3 protein sequences are deduplicated, and each keeps its most common genes and DNA. It is TCRdb's table, rather than the study itself, that gives the V and J calls and clone size. Present in this sample are around 280,000 distinct CDR3 sequences, about 20% of which were seen just once. Roughly 7.3% of the sample rests with the top ten.

To note about this clonotype: The clone's antigen remains unknown. Base qualities are not recorded, but no much larger clone differs from it by a single base.

The sequenced sample was blood, either unsorted or a sorted T cell fraction (not recorded which). The sequence came from a male donor with ankylosing spondylitis or in good health (not recorded which). The rearranged chain carries TRBV27 and TRBJ1-4, with 7 bases aligning to TRBD1. The DNA sequence follows: TGTGCCACCATCCTCCGGGGACAGATCGCAGCAACTAATGAAAAACTGTTTTTT. It encodes CATILRGQIAATNEKLFF.